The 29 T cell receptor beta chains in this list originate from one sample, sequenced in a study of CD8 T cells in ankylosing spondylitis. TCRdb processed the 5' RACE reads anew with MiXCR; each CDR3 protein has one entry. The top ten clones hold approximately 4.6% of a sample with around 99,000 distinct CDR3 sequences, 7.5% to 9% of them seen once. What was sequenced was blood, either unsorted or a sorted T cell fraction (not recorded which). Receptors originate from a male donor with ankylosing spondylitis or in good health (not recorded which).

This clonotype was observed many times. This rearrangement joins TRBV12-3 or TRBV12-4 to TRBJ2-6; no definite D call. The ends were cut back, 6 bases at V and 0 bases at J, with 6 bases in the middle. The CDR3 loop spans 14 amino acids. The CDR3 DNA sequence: TGTGCCAGCAGGCTCGACTCTGGGGCCAACGTCCTGACTTTC. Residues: CASRLDSGANVLTF.

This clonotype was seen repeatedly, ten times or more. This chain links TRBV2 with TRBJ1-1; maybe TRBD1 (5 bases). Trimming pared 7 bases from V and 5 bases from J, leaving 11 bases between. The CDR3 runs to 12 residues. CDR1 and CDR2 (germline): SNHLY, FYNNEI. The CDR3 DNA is TGTGCCAGCACTCAGGGTGGAACTGAAGCTTTCTTT. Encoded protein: CASTQGGTEAFF.

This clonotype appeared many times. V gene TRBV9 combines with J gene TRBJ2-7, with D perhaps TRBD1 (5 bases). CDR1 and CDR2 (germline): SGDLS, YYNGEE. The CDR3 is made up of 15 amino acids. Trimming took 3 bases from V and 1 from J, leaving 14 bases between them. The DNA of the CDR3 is TGTGCCAGCAGCGGAGGCTCAGGACAATCCTACGAGCAGTACTTC. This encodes CASSGGSGQSYEQYF.

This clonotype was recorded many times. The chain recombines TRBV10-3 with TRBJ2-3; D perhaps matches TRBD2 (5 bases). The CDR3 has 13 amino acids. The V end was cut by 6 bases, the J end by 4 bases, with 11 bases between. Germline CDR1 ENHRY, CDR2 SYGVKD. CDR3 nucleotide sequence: TGTGCCATCAGGGACTCCCCGGCAGATACGCAGTATTTT. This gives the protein CAIRDSPADTQYF.

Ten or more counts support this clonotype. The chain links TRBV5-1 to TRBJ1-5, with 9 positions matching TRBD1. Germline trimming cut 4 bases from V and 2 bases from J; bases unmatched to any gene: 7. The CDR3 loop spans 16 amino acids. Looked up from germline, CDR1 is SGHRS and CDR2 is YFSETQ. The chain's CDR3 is CASSPGQGYGNQPQHF. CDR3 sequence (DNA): TGCGCCAGCAGCCCGGGACAGGGTTACGGCAATCAGCCCCAGCATTTT.

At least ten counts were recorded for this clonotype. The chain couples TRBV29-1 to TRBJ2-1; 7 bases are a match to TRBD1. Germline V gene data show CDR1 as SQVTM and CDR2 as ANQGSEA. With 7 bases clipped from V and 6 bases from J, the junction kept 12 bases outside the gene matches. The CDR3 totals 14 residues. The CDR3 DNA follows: TGCAGCGCTCGTGGGGACAGTGCGGGCAATGAGCAGTTCTTC. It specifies CSARGDSAGNEQFF.

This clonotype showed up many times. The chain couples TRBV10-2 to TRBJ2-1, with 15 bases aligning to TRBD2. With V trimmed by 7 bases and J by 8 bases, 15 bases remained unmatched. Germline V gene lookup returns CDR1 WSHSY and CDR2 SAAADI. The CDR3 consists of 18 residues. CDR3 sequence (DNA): TGCGCCAGCACACTGGGACTAGCGGGGGGCCTTCGCCAGGATGAGCAGTTCTTC. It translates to CASTLGLAGGLRQDEQFF.

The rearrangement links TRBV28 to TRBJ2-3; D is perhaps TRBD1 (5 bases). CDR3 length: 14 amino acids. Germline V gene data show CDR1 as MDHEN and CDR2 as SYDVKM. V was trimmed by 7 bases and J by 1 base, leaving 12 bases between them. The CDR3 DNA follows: TGTGCCAGCACCAATCCGACAGGCACAGATACGCAGTATTTT. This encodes CASTNPTGTDTQYF.

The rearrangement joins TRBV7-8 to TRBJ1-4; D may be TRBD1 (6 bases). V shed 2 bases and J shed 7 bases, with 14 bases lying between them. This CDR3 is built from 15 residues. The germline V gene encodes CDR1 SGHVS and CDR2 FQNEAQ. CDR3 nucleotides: TGTGCCAGCAGCTTACGGTTCGGGGGCGGTGAAAAACTGTTTTTT. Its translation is CASSLRFGGGEKLFF.

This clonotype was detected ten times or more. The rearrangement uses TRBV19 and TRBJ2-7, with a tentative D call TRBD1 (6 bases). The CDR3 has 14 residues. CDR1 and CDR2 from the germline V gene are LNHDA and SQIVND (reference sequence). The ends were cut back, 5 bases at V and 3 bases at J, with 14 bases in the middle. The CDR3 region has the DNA TGTGCCAGTAGTTCCGGAGGACAGATCTACGAGCAGTACTTC. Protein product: CASSSGGQIYEQYF.

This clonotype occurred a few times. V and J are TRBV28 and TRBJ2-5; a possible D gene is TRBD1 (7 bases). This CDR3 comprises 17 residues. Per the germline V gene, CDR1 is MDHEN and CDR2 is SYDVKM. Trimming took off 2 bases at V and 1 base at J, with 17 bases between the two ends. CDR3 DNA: TGTGCCAGCAGTTTACCGGACAGGAAGGGGGGCCAAGAGACCCAGTACTTC. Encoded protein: CASSLPDRKGGQETQYF.

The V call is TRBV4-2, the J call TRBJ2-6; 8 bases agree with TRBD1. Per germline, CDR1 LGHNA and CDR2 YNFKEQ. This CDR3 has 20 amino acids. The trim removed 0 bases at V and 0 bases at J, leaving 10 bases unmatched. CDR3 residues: CASSQDRTGTGGSGANVLTF. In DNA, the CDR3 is TGTGCCAGCAGCCAAGATCGTACGGGGACAGGAGGCTCTGGGGCCAACGTCCTGACTTTC.

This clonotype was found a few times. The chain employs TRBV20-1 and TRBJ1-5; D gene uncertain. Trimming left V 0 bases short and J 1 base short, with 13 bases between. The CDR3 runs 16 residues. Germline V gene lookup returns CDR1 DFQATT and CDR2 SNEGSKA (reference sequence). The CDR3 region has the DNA TGCAGTGCTAGAGATCGTGGACCCCGGAGCAATCAGCCCCAGCATTTT. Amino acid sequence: CSARDRGPRSNQPQHF.

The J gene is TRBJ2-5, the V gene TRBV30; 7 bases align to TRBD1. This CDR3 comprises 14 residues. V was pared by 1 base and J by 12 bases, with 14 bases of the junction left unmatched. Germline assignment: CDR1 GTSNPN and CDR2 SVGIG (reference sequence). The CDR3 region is CAWSEGPGQSQEYF. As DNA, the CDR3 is TGTGCCTGGAGTGAGGGGCCGGGACAGAGCCAGGAGTACTTC.

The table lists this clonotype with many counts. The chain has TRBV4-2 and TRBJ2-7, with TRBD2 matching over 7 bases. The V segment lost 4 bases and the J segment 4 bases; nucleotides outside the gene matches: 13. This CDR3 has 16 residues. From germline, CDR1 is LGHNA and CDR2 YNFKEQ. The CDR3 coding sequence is TGTGCCAGCAGCCCTCTCACAACGGGACTATTTTACGAGCAGTACTTC. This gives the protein CASSPLTTGLFYEQYF.

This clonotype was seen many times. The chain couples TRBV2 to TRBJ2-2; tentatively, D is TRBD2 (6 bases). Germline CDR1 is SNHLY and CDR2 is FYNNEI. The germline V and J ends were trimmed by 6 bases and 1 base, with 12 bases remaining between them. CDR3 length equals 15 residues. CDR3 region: CASSGPGENTGELFF. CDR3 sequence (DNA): TGTGCCAGCAGCGGTCCGGGGGAGAACACCGGGGAGCTGTTTTTT.

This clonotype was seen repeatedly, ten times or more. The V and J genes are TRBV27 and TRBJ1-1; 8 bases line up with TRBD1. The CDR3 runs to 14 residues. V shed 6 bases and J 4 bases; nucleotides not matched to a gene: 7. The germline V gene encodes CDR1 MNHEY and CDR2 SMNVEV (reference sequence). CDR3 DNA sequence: TGTGCCAGCAGCTTAGGACAGGGAACCACTGAAGCTTTCTTT. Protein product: CASSLGQGTTEAFF.

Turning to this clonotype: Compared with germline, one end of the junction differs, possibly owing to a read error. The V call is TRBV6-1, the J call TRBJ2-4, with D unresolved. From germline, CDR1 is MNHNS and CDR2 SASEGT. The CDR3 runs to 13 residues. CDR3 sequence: CASRPSKGNIQHF. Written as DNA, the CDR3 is TGTGCCAGCAGACCTTCGAAAGGAAACATTCAGCACTTC.

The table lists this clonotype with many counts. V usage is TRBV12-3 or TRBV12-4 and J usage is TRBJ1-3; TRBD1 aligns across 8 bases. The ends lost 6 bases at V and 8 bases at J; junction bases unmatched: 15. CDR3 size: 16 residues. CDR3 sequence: CASSRTGTGFGDTIYF. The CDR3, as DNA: TGTGCCAGCAGCCGGACCGGGACAGGCTTTGGGGACACCATATATTTT.

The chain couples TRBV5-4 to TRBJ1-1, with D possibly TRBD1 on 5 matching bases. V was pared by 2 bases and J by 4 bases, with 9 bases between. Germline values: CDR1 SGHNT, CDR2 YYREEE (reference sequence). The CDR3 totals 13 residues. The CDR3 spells CASSLGGTTEAFF. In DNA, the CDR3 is TGTGCCAGCAGCTTAGGCGGGACCACTGAAGCTTTCTTT. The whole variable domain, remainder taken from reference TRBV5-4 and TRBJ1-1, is ETGVTQSPTHLIKTRGQQVTLRCSSQSGHNTVSWYQQALGQGPQFIFQYYREEENGRGNFPPRFSGLQFPNYSSELNVNALELDDSALYLCASSLGGTTEAFFGQGTRLTVV.

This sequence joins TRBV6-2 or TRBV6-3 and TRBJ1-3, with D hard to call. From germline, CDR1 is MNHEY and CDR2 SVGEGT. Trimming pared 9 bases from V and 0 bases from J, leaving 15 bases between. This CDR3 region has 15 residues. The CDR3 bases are TGTGCCAGTCGAGCGACACACACCTCTGGAAACACCATATATTTT. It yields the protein CASRATHTSGNTIYF.

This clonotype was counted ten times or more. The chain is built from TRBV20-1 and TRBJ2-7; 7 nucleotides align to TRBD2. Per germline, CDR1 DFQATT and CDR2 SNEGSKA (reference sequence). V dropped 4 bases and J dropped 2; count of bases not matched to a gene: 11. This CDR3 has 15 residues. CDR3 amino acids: CSAKAKGLPAYEQYF. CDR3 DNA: TGCAGTGCTAAAGCAAAGGGACTACCGGCCTACGAGCAGTACTTC.

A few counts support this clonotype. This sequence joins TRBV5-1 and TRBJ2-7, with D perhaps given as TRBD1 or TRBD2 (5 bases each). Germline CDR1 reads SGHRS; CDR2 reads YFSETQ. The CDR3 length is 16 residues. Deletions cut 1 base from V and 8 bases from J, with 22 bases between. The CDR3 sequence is CASSLTFWGEGTKQYF. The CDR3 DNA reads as TGCGCCAGCAGCTTGACGTTCTGGGGCGAGGGTACGAAGCAGTACTTC. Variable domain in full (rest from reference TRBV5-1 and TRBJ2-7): KAGVTQTPRYLIKTRGQQVTLSCSPISGHRSVSWYQQTPGQGLQFLFEYFSETQRNKGNFPGRFSGRQFSNSRSEMNVSTLELGDSALYLCASSLTFWGEGTKQYFGPGTRLTVT.

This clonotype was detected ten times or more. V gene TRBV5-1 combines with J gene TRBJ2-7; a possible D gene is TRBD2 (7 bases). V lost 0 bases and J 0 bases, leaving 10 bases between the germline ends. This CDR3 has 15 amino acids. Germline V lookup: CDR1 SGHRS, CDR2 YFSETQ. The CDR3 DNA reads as TGCGCCAGCAGCTTGGTTGGGGGGGCCTCCTACGAGCAGTACTTC. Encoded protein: CASSLVGGASYEQYF. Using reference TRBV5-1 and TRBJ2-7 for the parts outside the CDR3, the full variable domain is KAGVTQTPRYLIKTRGQQVTLSCSPISGHRSVSWYQQTPGQGLQFLFEYFSETQRNKGNFPGRFSGRQFSNSRSEMNVSTLELGDSALYLCASSLVGGASYEQYFGPGTRLTVT.

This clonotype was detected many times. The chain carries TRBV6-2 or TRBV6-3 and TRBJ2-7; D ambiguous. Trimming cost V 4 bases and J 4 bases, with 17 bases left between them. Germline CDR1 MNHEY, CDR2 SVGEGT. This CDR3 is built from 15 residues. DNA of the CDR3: TGTGCCAGCAGTTCCCCCCCGGCCTTGGTTTACGAGCAGTACTTC. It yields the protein CASSSPPALVYEQYF.

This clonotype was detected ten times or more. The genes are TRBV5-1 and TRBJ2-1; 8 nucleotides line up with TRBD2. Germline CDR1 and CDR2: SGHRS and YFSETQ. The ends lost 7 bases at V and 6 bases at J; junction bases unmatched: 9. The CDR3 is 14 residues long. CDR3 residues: CASGITSGSNEQFF. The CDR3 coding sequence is TGCGCCAGCGGTATCACTAGCGGCAGCAATGAGCAGTTCTTC.

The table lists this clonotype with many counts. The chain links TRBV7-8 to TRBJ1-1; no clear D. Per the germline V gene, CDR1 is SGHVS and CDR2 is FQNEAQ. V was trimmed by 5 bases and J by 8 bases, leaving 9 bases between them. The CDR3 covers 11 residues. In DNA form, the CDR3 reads TGTGCCAGCAGCCCTGAAAGAGAAGCTTTCTTT. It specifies CASSPEREAFF.

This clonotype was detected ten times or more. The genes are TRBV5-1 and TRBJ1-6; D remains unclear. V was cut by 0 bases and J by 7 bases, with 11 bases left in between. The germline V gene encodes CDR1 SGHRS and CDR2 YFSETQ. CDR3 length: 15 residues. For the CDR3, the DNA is TGCGCCAGCAGCTTGGCTGTGACACAGAATTCACCCCTCCACTTT. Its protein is CASSLAVTQNSPLHF.

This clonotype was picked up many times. CDR3 loop: CSALGGPAGGTYEQYF. CDR3 nucleotide sequence: TGCAGTGCGCTAGGAGGCCCGGCGGGGGGCACCTACGAGCAGTACTTC. The V gene is TRBV20-1, the J gene TRBJ2-7, with 8 bases matching TRBD2. This CDR3 is built from 16 residues. J gave up 2 bases and V 6 bases, and 15 bases lay outside the gene matches. In germline, CDR1 is DFQATT, CDR2 SNEGSKA (reference sequence).